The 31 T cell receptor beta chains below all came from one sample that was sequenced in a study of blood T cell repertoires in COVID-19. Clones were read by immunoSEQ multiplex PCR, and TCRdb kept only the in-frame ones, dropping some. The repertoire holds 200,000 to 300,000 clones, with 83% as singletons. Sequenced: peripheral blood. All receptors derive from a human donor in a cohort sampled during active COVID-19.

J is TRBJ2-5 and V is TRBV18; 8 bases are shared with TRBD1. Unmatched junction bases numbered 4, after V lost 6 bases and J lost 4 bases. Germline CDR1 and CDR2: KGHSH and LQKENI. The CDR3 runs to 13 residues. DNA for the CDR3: TGTGCCAGCTCTCCCGGGACAGGAGAGACCCAGTACTTC. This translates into CASSPGTGETQYF. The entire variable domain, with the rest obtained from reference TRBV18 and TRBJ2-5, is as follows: NAGVMQNPRHLVRRRGQEARLRCSPMKGHSHVYWYRQLPEEGLKFMVYLQKENIIDESGMPKERFSAEFPKEGPSILRIQQVVRGDSAAYFCASSPGTGETQYFGPGTRLLVL.

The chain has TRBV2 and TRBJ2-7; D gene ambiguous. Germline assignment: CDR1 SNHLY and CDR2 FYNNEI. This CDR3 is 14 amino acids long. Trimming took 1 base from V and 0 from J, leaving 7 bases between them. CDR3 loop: CASSEGGNSYEQYF. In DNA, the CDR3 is TGTGCCAGCAGTGAAGGAGGCAACTCCTACGAGCAGTACTTC.

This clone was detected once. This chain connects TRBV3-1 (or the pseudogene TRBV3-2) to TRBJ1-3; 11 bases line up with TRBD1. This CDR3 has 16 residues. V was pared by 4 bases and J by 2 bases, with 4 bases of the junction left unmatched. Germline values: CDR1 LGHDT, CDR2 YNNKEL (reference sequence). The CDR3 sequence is CASSLGQGATGNTIYF. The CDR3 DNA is TGTGCCAGCAGCCTCGGACAGGGGGCGACTGGAAACACCATATATTTT.

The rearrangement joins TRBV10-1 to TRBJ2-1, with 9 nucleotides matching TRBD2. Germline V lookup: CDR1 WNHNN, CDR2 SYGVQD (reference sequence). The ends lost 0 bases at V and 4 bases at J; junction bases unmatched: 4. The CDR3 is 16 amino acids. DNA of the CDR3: TGCGCCAGCAGTGAGTCACCTAGCGGGAATTACAATGAGCAGTTCTTC. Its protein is CASSESPSGNYNEQFF.

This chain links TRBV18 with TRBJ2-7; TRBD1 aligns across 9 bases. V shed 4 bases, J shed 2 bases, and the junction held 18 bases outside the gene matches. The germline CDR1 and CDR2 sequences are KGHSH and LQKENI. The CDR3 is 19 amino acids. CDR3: CASSQNTPAGTGSTYEQYF. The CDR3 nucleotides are TGTGCCAGCTCACAAAATACCCCGGCCGGGACAGGGAGTACCTACGAGCAGTACTTC. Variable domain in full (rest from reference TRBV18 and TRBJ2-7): NAGVMQNPRHLVRRRGQEARLRCSPMKGHSHVYWYRQLPEEGLKFMVYLQKENIIDESGMPKERFSAEFPKEGPSILRIQQVVRGDSAAYFCASSQNTPAGTGSTYEQYFGPGTRLTVT.

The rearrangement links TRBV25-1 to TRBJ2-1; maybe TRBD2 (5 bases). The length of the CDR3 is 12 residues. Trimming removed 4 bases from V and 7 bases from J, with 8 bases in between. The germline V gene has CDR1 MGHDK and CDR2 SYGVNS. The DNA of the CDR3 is TGTGCCAGCAGTGTCGGGAAAAATGAGCAGTTCTTC. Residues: CASSVGKNEQFF.

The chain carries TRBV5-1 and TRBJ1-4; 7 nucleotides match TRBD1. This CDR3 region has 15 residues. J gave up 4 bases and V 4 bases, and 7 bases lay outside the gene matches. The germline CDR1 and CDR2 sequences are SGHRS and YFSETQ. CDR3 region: CASSPGTAHNEKLFF. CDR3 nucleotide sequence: TGCGCCAGCAGCCCTGGGACAGCCCATAATGAAAAACTGTTTTTT.

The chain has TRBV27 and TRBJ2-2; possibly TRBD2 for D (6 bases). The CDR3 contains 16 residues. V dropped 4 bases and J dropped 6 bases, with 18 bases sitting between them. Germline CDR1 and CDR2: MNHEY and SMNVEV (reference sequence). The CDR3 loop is CASSSAGTGVPGELFF. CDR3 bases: TGTGCCAGCAGTTCCGCCGGGACGGGGGTGCCCGGGGAGCTGTTTTTT.

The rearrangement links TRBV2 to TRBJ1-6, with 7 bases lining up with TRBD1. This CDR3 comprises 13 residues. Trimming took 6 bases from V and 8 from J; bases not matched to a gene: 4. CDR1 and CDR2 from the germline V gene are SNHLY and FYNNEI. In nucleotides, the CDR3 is TGTGCCAGCAGGGGGACAGTTTATTCACCCCTCCACTTT. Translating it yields CASRGTVYSPLHF.

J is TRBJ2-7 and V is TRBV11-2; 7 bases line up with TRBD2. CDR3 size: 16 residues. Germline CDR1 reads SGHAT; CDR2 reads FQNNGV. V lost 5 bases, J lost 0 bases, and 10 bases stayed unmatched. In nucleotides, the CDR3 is TGTGCCAGCAGCCCCTTTTCGCGGGGGAGCTCCTACGAGCAGTACTTC. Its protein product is CASSPFSRGSSYEQYF.

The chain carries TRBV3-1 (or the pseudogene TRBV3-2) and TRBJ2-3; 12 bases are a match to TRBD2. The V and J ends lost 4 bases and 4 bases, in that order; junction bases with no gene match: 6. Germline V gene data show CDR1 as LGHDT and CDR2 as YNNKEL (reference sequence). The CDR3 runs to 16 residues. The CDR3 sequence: CASSPWLAGGPDTQYF. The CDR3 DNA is TGTGCCAGCAGCCCCTGGCTAGCGGGAGGGCCAGATACGCAGTATTTT.

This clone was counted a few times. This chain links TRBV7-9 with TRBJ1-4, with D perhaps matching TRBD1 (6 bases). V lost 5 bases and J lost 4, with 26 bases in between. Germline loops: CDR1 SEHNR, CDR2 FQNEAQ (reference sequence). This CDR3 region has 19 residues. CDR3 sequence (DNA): TGTGCCAGCAGCCCCCGGACAGTACTCTCTTCAGGGTTTAATGAAAAACTGTTTTTT. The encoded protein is CASSPRTVLSSGFNEKLFF.

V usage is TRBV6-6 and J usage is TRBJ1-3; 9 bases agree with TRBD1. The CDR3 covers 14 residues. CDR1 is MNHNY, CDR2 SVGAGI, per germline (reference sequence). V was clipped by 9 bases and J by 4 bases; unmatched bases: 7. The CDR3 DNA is TGTGCCAGTTTACAGGGGGCGCAAGGAAACACCATATATTTT. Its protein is CASLQGAQGNTIYF.

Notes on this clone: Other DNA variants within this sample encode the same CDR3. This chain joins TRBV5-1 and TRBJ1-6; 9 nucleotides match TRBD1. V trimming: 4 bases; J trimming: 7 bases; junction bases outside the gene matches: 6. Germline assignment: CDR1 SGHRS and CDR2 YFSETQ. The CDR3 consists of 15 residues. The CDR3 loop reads CASSPGQGSNSPLHF. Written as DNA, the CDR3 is TGCGCCAGCAGCCCAGGACAGGGGAGCAATTCACCCCTCCACTTT. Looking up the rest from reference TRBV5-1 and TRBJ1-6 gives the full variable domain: KAGVTQTPRYLIKTRGQQVTLSCSPISGHRSVSWYQQTPGQGLQFLFEYFSETQRNKGNFPGRFSGRQFSNSRSEMNVSTLELGDSALYLCASSPGQGSNSPLHFGNGTRLTVT.

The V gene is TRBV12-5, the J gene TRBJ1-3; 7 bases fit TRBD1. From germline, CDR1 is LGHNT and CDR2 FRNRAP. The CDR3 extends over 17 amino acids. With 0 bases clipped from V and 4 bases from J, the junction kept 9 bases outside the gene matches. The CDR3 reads CASGLVVTGSDGNTIYF. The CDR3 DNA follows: TGTGCTAGTGGTTTGGTCGTGACAGGGTCCGACGGAAACACCATATATTTT.

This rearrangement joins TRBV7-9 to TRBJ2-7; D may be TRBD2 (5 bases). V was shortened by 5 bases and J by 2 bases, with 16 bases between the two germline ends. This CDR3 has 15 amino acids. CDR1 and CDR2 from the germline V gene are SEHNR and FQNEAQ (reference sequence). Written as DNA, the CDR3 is TGTGCCAGCAGCCCCAGAGTGGAGGATGCCTACGAGCAGTACTTC. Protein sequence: CASSPRVEDAYEQYF.

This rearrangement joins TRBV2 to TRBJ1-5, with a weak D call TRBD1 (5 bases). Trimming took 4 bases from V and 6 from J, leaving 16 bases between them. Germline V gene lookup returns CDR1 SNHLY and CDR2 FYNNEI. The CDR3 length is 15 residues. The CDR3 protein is CASSVGQGGSQPQHF. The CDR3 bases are TGTGCCAGCAGTGTCGGGCAGGGCGGAAGTCAGCCCCAGCATTTT.

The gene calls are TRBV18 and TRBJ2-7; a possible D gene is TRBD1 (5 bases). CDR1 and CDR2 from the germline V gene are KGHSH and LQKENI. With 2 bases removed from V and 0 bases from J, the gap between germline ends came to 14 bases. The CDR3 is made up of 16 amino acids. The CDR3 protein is CASSPSGHPSSYEQYF. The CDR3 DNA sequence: TGTGCCAGCTCACCATCCGGACACCCGAGCTCCTACGAGCAGTACTTC.

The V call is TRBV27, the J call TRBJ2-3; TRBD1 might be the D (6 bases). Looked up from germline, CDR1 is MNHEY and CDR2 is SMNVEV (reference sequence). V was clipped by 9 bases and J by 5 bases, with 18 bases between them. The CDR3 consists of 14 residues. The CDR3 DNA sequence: TGTGCCAGTCAAGGAACAGGGTCAGGAGATACGCAGTATTTT. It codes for CASQGTGSGDTQYF.

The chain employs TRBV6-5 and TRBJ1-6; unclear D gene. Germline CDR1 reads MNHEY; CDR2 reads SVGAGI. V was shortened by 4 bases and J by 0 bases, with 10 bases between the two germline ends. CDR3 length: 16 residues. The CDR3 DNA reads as TGTGCCAGCAGTTCCCCGGGGAGCTCCTATAATTCACCCCTCCACTTT. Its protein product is CASSSPGSSYNSPLHF.

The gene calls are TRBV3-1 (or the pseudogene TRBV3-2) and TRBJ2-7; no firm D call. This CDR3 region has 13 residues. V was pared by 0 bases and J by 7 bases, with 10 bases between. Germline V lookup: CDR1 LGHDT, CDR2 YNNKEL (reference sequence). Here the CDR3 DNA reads TGTGCCAGCAGCCAAGATCGAGGTTGGGAGCAGTACTTC. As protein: CASSQDRGWEQYF.

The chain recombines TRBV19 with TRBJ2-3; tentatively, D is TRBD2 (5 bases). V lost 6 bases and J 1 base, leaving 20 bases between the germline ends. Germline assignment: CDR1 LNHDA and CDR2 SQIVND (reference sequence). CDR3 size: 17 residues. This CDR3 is CASRSSLALEGTDTQYF. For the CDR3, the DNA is TGTGCCAGTAGAAGCTCCCTAGCTCTGGAGGGCACAGATACGCAGTATTTT.

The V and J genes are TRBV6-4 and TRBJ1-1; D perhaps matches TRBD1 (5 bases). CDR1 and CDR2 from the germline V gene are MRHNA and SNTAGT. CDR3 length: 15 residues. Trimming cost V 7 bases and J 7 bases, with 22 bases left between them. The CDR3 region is CASTPEEGRGGEAFF. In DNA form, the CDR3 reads TGTGCCAGCACCCCCGAGGAGGGGCGCGGGGGTGAAGCTTTCTTT.

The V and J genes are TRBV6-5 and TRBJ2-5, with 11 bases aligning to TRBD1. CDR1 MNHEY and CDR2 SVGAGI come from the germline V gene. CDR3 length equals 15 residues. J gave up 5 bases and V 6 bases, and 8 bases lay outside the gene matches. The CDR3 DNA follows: TGTGCCAGCAGCTCCACGGGACAGGGGGGGGAGACCCAGTACTTC. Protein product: CASSSTGQGGETQYF.

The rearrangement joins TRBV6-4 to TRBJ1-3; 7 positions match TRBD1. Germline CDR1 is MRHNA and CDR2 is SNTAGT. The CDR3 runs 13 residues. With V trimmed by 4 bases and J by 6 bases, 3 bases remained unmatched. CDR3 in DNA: TGTGCCAGCAGTGCAAGGGGGCTAAACACCATATATTTT. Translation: CASSARGLNTIYF.

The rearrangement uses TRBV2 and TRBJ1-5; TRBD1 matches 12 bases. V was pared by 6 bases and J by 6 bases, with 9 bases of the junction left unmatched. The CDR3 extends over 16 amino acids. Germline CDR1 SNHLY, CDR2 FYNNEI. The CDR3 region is CASRRDRGQIRQPQHF. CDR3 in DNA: TGTGCCAGCAGACGGGACAGGGGGCAAATTCGTCAGCCCCAGCATTTT. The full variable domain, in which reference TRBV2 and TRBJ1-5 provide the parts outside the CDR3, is EPEVTQTPSHQVTQMGQEVILRCVPISNHLYFYWYRQILGQKVEFLVSFYNNEISEKSEIFDDQFSVERPDGSNFTLKIRSTKLEDSAMYFCASRRDRGQIRQPQHFGDGTRLSIL.

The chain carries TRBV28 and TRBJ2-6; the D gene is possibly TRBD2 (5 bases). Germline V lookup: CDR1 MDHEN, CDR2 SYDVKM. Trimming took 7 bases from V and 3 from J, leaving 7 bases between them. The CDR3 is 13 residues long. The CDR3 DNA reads TGTGCCAGCACCCGGGGTGGGGCCAACGTCCTGACTTTC. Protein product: CASTRGGANVLTF.

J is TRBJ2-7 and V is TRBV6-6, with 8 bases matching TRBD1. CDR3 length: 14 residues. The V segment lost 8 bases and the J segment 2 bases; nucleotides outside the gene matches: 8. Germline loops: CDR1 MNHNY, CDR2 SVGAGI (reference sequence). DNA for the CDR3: TGTGCCAGCTACGAGACAGGGGCGACCTACGAGCAGTACTTC. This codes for CASYETGATYEQYF.

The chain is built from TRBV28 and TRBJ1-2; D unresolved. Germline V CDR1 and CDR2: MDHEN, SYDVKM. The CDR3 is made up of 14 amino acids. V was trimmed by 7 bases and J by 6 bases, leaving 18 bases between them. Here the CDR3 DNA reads TGTGCCAGCACCTTTCCGGGGAGAGAAAATGGCTACACCTTC. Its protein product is CASTFPGRENGYTF.

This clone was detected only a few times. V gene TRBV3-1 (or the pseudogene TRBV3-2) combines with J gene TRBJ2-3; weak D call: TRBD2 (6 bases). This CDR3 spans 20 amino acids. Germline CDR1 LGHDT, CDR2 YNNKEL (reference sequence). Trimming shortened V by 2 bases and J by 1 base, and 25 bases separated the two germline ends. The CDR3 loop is CASSQKSPETLGSGTDTQYF. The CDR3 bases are TGTGCCAGCAGCCAAAAGAGCCCCGAGACTCTCGGGAGCGGCACAGATACGCAGTATTTT.

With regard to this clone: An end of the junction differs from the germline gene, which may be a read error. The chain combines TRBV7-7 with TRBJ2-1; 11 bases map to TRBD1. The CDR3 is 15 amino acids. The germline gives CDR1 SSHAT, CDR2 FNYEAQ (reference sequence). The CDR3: CASSLGQGAWNEQFF. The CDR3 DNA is TGTGCTAGCAGCTTAGGACAGGGGGCATGGAATGAGCAGTTCTTC.